The 15 T cell receptor gamma chains in this list originate from one sample, sequenced in a study of gamma-delta chains in newborns, infants, children. TCRdb called clones anew from the reads with CATT. The data show around 1,400 gamma-chain clones, with roughly 64% seen just once and about 30% held by the top ten. What was sequenced was blood. These receptors were collected from a child who was a newborn, infant or young child, either healthy, febrile or measles-vaccinated (not recorded which).

This clone was counted a few times. This CDR3 is also generated by other DNA sequences in the sample. This chain links TRGV9 with TRGJP. Since TCRdb gives no J gene, matching the DNA to germline was used here to assign it. This CDR3 has 14 residues. Germline CDR1 GITISATS, CDR2 ISYDGTV (reference sequence). V gave up 2 bases and J gave up 9 bases; unmatched junction bases: 1. CDR3 nucleotide sequence: TGTGCCTTGTGGGAGGGGTTGGGCAAAAAAATCAAGGTATTT. Amino acid sequence: CALWEGLGKKIKVF.

The chain joins TRGV3 to TRGJ1 or TRGJ2. The J gene was missing in TCRdb and was found by matching the end of the DNA to germline. This CDR3 has 10 residues. The germline gives CDR1 VTNTFY, CDR2 YDVSTARD (reference sequence). V was pared by 3 bases and J by 7 bases, with 0 bases of the junction left unmatched. The CDR3 spells CATWDYKKLF. The CDR3 DNA reads as TGTGCCACCTGGGACTATAAGAAACTCTTT.

This clone was observed a few times. The rearrangement links TRGV9 to TRGJP. The J gene, absent from TCRdb, was called here by matching the DNA to germline. Germline V gene lookup returns CDR1 GITISATS and CDR2 ISYDGTV (reference sequence). The ends lost 0 bases at V and 5 bases at J; junction bases unmatched: 4. The CDR3 runs 17 residues. CDR3: CALWEVNKELGKKIKVF. CDR3 DNA sequence: TGTGCCTTGTGGGAGGTGAATAAAGAGTTGGGCAAAAAAATCAAGGTATTT.

The chain has TRGV8 and TRGJP2. The J gene comes from matching the DNA to germline here; TCRdb lacks it. V lost 5 bases, J lost 0 bases, and 12 bases stayed unmatched. Germline-derived CDR1 and CDR2 are VENAVY and YDSYNSRV. The CDR3 is 17 residues long. The CDR3 DNA reads TGTGCCACCTGGGTTCCGAGGGAATATAGTAGTGATTGGATCAAGACGTTT. It yields the protein CATWVPREYSSDWIKTF.

Turning to this clone: The junction and the germline gene differ at one end; a read error may be behind it. The CDR3 is CATWKIEGYKKLF. The CDR3 DNA reads as TGCGCCACCTGGAAAATTGAAGGGTATAAGAAACTCTTT. The chain links TRGV4 to TRGJ1 or TRGJ2. Assignment of the J gene here rests on matching the DNA to germline, because TCRdb gives none. CDR3 size: 13 residues. Germline V gives CDR1 EGSTGY, CDR2 YDSYTSSV.

The chain recombines TRGV9 with TRGJP. No J segment appears in TCRdb, so it was assigned here by matching the sequence to germline. Trimming cost V 4 bases and J 7 bases; bases outside gene matches: 4. The CDR3 totals 15 residues. Germline assignment: CDR1 GITISATS and CDR2 ISYDGTV (reference sequence). As DNA, the CDR3 is TGTGCCTTGTGGGACGTTGAGTTGGGCAAAAAAATCAAGGTATTT. Translating it yields CALWDVELGKKIKVF.

The chain recombines TRGV2 with TRGJ1 or TRGJ2. TCRdb carries no J gene annotation; the J gene was assigned here by matching the DNA with germline. With V trimmed by 6 bases and J by 6 bases, 2 bases remained unmatched. The CDR3 covers 10 residues. Looked up from germline, CDR1 is EGSNGY and CDR2 is YDSYNSKV. The CDR3 nucleotides are TGTGCCACCTGGACTTATAAGAAACTCTTT. Translating it yields CATWTYKKLF.

Regarding this clone: This sample includes further DNA sequences coding for the same CDR3. The chain has TRGV9 and TRGJP. The J gene comes from matching the DNA to germline here; TCRdb lacks it. Trimming removed 0 bases from V and 7 bases from J; junction bases left unmatched: 3. The CDR3 has 16 amino acids. Germline values: CDR1 GITISATS, CDR2 ISYDGTV (reference sequence). CDR3 sequence: CALWEVSELGKKIKVF. The CDR3 nucleotides are TGTGCCTTGTGGGAGGTGAGTGAGTTGGGCAAAAAAATCAAGGTATTT.

A remark on this clone: Different DNA sequences within this sample yield the same CDR3. This chain uses TRGV9 with TRGJP. TCRdb offers no J gene call, so here the DNA was matched to germline to obtain one. This CDR3 is built from 17 residues. Germline V CDR1 and CDR2: GITISATS, ISYDGTV (reference sequence). With V trimmed by 3 bases and J by 6 bases, 8 bases remained unmatched. CDR3 loop: CALWEPRGELGKKIKVF. CDR3 bases: TGTGCCTTGTGGGAGCCTCGGGGAGAGTTGGGCAAAAAAATCAAGGTATTT.

The chain links TRGV9 to TRGJP. The J gene was not available in TCRdb and was assigned here by matching the DNA to germline segments. Trimming at V came to 0 bases and at J to 7 bases, leaving 6 bases not matched to a gene. CDR1 is GITISATS and CDR2 is ISYDGTV in the germline V gene (reference sequence). The CDR3 totals 17 residues. The CDR3 region is CALWEVQPELGKKIKVF. DNA of the CDR3: TGTGCCTTGTGGGAGGTGCAACCCGAGTTGGGCAAAAAAATCAAGGTATTT.

The chain joins TRGV9 to TRGJP. As TCRdb names no J gene, one was assigned here on the basis of a DNA match to germline. In germline, CDR1 is GITISATS, CDR2 ISYDGTV (reference sequence). CDR3 length equals 19 residues. The V gene end was trimmed by 0 bases and the J gene end by 7 bases; junction bases not matched to a gene: 12. CDR3 bases: TGTGCCTTGTGGGAGGTGCATGGTCCGTGGGAGTTGGGCAAAAAAATCAAGGTATTT. Its translation is CALWEVHGPWELGKKIKVF.

About this clone: One end of the junction does not line up with germline, which may come from a read error. The gene calls are TRGV9 and TRGJ1 or TRGJ2. Germline matching of the DNA provided the J gene here, since TCRdb leaves it blank. The CDR3 covers 13 residues. In germline, CDR1 is GITISATS, CDR2 ISYDGTV (reference sequence). CDR3 in amino acids: CASWEVQGYKKLF. CDR3 nucleotides: TGTGCCTCGTGGGAGGTGCAAGGCTATAAGAAACTCTTT.

CDR3 region: CALWETIVELGKKIKVF. The CDR3 DNA is TGTGCCTTGTGGGAGACAATCGTGGAGTTGGGCAAAAAAATCAAGGTATTT. The chain joins TRGV9 to TRGJP. Here the J gene was assigned by germline matching of the DNA, as TCRdb has none. This CDR3 has 17 residues. CDR1 GITISATS and CDR2 ISYDGTV come from the germline V gene (reference sequence). V gave up 3 bases and J gave up 7 bases; unmatched junction bases: 9.

J gene calling gave no result, while the V gene is TRGV9. The CDR3 has 12 amino acids. Germline V gene sequence: CDR1 GITISATS, CDR2 ISYDGTV (reference sequence). The CDR3 DNA sequence: TGTGCCTTGTGGGAGGTCTATAATAACAAACTCTTT. Protein product: CALWEVYNNKLF.

V usage is TRGV9 and J usage is TRGJP. Matching the DNA to germline supplied the J gene, which TCRdb does not give. Trimming at V came to 6 bases and at J to 3 bases, leaving 2 bases not matched to a gene. This CDR3 contains 15 residues. Germline V gene lookup returns CDR1 GITISATS and CDR2 ISYDGTV (reference sequence). CDR3 amino acids: CALWPQELGKKIKVF. The CDR3 DNA reads as TGTGCCTTGTGGCCGCAAGAGTTGGGCAAAAAAATCAAGGTATTT.